This T cell receptor beta chain appears in the sequencing data of a study of blood T cell repertoires in COVID-19. In the study overall: Both acute and convalescent COVID-19 samples were obtained from the United States, Italy and Spain.

As handled by the study authors: Estimation of nucleated cell counts was performed using reference gene primer amplification. Some clones are missing from TCRdb's copy, which holds only in-frame ones; the method was immunoSEQ multiplex PCR. The V and J calls and clone size come from that table; D and trimming were worked out from the DNA. The sample includes 300,000 to 350,000 clones, 90% of them seen just once. Participant ages covered about 18 to 95 years across 20 to 30 US areas. Cohorts were determined from participant-reported clinical history. The trim removed 1 base at V and 9 bases at J, leaving 10 bases unmatched. Germline loops: CDR1 SGHTA, CDR2 FQGNSA. The CDR3 runs to 15 residues.

The V gene is TRBV7-2, the J gene TRBJ1-2; TRBD1 aligns across 8 bases. The source material was PBMCs or T cells enriched from blood (not recorded which). The clonotype was recovered from a woman between 18 and 30 years old with acute COVID-19. In nucleotides, the CDR3 is TGTGCCAGCAGCTTAGGGACAGGGTATTTCTCGAGCTACACCTTC. Amino acids: CASSLGTGYFSSYTF.